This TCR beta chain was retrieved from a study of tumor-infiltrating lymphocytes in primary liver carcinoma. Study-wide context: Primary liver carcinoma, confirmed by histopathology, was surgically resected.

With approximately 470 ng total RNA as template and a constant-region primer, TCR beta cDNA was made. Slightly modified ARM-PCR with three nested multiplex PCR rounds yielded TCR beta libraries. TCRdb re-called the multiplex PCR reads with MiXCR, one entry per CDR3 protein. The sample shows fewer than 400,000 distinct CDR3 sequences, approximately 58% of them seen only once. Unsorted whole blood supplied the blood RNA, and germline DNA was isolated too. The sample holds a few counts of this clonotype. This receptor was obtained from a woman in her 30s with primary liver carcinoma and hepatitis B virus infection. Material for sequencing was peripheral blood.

In DNA, the CDR3 is TGCGCCAGCAGCCAAAGACTAGCGGGGAGCTCCTACAATGAGCAGTTCTTC. Protein sequence: CASSQRLAGSSYNEQFF. The chain couples TRBV4-3 to TRBJ2-1; 11 nucleotides align to TRBD2. V lost 2 bases, J lost 0 bases, and 3 bases stayed unmatched. Germline assignment: CDR1 LGHNA and CDR2 YSLEER. The length of the CDR3 is 17 residues.